This record covers a single T cell receptor beta chain. This specimen comes from a study of T-cell reconstitution after alpha-beta-depleted transplantation in children. TCRbeta library preparation incorporated unique molecular identifiers. TCRdb recomputed calls from the PCR reads with MiXCR, one row per CDR3 protein. The table shows some 200,000 distinct CDR3 sequences, with approximately 9.5% occurring only once. The V and J ends lost 1 base and 7 bases respectively, with 17 bases between them. Germline V gene lookup returns CDR1 SQVTM and CDR2 ANQGSEA. The CDR3 has 14 residues. The source material was PBMCs from the stem cell graft donor, sampled from the stem cell graft. J is TRBJ2-7 and V is TRBV29-1; maybe TRBD1 (6 bases). The TCR sequence derives from a human donor who donated a stem cell graft to a child with acute lymphoblastic leukemia. The CDR3 sequence is CSVEALQGFEEQYF. The CDR3, as DNA: TGCAGCGTTGAAGCCCTCCAGGGGTTTGAAGAGCAGTACTTC.